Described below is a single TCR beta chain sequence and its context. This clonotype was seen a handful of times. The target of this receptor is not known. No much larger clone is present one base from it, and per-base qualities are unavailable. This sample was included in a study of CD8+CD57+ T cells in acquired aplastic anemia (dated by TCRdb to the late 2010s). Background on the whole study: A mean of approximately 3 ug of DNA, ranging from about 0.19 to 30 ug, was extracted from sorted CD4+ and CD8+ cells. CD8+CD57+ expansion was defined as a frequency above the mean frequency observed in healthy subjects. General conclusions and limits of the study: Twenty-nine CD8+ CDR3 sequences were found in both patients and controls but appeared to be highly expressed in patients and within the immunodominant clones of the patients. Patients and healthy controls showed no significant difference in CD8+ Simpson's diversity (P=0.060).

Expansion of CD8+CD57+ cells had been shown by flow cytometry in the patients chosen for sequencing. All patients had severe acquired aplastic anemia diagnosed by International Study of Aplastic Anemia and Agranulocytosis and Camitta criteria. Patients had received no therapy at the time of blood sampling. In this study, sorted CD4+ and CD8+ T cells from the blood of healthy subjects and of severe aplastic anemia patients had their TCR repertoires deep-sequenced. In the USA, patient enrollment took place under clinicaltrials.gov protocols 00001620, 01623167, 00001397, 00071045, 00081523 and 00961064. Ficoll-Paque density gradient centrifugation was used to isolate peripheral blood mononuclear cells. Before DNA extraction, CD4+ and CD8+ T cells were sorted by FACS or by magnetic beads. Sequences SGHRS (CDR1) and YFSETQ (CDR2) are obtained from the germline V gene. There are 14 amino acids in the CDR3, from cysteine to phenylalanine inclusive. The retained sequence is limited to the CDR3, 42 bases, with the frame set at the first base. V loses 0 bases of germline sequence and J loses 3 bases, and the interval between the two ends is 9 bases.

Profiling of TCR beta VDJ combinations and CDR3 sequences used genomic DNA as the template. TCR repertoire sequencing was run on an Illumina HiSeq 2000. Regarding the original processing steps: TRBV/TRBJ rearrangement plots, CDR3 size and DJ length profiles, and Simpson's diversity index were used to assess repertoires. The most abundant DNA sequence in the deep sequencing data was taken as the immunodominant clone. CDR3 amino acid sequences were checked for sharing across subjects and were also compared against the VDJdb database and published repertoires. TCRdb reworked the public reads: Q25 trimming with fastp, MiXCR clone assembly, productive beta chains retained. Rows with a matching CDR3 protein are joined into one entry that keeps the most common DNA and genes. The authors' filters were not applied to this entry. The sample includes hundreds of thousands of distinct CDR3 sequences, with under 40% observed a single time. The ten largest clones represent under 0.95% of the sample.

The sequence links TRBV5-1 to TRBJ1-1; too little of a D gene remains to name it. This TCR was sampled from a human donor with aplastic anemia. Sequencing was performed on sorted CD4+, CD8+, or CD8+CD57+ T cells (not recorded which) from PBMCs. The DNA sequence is TGCGCCAGCAGCTTGGCTGGCCAGGACACTGAAGCTTTCTTT. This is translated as CASSLAGQDTEAFF. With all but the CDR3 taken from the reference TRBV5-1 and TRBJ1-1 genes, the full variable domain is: KAGVTQTPRYLIKTRGQQVTLSCSPISGHRSVSWYQQTPGQGLQFLFEYFSETQRNKGNFPGRFSGRQFSNSRSEMNVSTLELGDSALYLCASSLAGQDTEAFFGQGTRLTVV.